These 30 T cell receptor beta chains were all obtained from the same sample, sequenced in a study of memory CD4+ T cells and cytomegalovirus serostatus. Single viable CD3+CD4+CD8-CD45RO+ cells were sorted as the memory CD4+ T cells. Clones were sequenced by immunoSEQ multiplex PCR, and TCRdb holds only the in-frame ones, with some missing. The table includes 50,000 to 60,000 clones, roughly four fifths detected once. The sequenced material came from memory CD4+ T cells from blood. Receptors originate from an adult in good health and CMV-seronegative.

Here the CDR3 reads CASSLGWGNTEAFF. The CDR3 DNA follows: TGTGCCAGCAGCTTAGGATGGGGGAACACTGAAGCTTTCTTT. V usage is TRBV7-9 and J usage is TRBJ1-1; D is unclear. The CDR3 has 14 residues. Trimming stripped 1 base from V and 1 base from J, with 7 bases between. CDR1 and CDR2 from the germline V gene are SEHNR and FQNEAQ (reference sequence). The full variable domain, in which reference TRBV7-9 and TRBJ1-1 provide the parts outside the CDR3, is DTGVSQNPRHKITKRGQNVTFRCDPISEHNRLYWYRQTLGQGPEFLTYFQNEAQLEKSRLLSDRFSAERPKGSFSTLEIQRTEQGDSAMYLCASSLGWGNTEAFFGQGTRLTVV.

This clone has a handful of counts. The chain employs TRBV7-6 and TRBJ1-2, with D maybe TRBD1 (5 bases). V lost 5 bases, J lost 4 bases, and 20 bases lay in between. The CDR3 sequence is 16 residues long. Germline V lookup: CDR1 SGHVS, CDR2 FNYEAQ. CDR3 sequence: CASSPPGPSTLYGYTF. In DNA, the CDR3 is TGTGCCAGCAGCCCCCCGGGACCGAGCACTCTCTATGGCTACACCTTC.

The chain recombines TRBV7-2 with TRBJ2-2; 7 bases are shared with TRBD1. The CDR3 totals 16 residues. The V gene's germline CDR1 is SGHTA and CDR2 FQGNSA. V dropped 2 bases and J dropped 8; count of bases not matched to a gene: 11. In nucleotides, the CDR3 is TGTGCCAGCAGCTTACCGGACAGGCTTATGTTAGGGGAGCTGTTTTTT. Amino acid sequence: CASSLPDRLMLGELFF.

The chain carries TRBV27 and TRBJ1-4; 9 nucleotides align to TRBD1. Germline V gene sequence: CDR1 MNHEY, CDR2 SMNVEV (reference sequence). The ends lost 5 bases at V and 7 bases at J; junction bases unmatched: 8. The CDR3 is 15 amino acids. CDR3 nucleotide sequence: TGTGCCAGCAGTCGAAAAGGGACAGGGAGTGAAAAACTGTTTTTT. Residues: CASSRKGTGSEKLFF.

The chain uses TRBV9 and TRBJ1-4; D is unresolved. The germline CDR1 and CDR2 sequences are SGDLS and YYNGEE. Trimming took off 4 bases at V and 0 bases at J, with 10 bases between the two ends. This CDR3 contains 15 residues. DNA of the CDR3: TGTGCCAGCAGCCTCAGCCCCGCAACTAATGAAAAACTGTTTTTT. Protein: CASSLSPATNEKLFF.

This clone was seen only a few times. J is TRBJ1-5 and V is TRBV2, with a weak D call TRBD1 (6 bases). The germline gives CDR1 SNHLY, CDR2 FYNNEI. V dropped 4 bases and J dropped 0 bases, with 10 bases sitting between them. There are 15 residues in the CDR3. CDR3 in amino acids: CASSGGTLSNQPQHF. The CDR3 DNA is TGTGCCAGCAGTGGGGGGACACTTAGCAATCAGCCCCAGCATTTT.

V is TRBV5-6 and J is TRBJ2-2; TRBD2 agrees at 9 bases. Trimming at V came to 1 base and at J to 5 bases, leaving 0 bases not matched to a gene. Germline V gene sequence: CDR1 SGHDT, CDR2 YYEEEE. The CDR3 contains 14 residues. The CDR3 coding sequence is TGTGCCAGCAGCTTGCTAGCGGGGACCGGGGAGCTGTTTTTT. Translating it yields CASSLLAGTGELFF.

The genes are TRBV6-1 and TRBJ2-3; D is tentatively TRBD1 or TRBD2 (5 bases each). The CDR3 totals 15 residues. Between the trimmed V and J ends, which lost 8 bases and 0 bases, there was a span of 15 bases. Germline CDR1 is MNHNS and CDR2 is SASEGT. The DNA for the CDR3 is TGTGCCAGCTCCCTCGGGACCTCGAGCACAGATACGCAGTATTTT. It yields the protein CASSLGTSSTDTQYF.

This clone was observed once. The chain carries TRBV11-2 and TRBJ2-7, with TRBD2 matching 9 bases. The V gene end was trimmed by 5 bases and the J gene end by 2 bases; junction bases not matched to a gene: 7. This CDR3 region has 15 residues. Germline loops: CDR1 SGHAT, CDR2 FQNNGV. DNA of the CDR3: TGTGCCAGCAGCCTTAGGGGCGGGGGGGCCTACGAGCAGTACTTC. Its translation: CASSLRGGGAYEQYF.

V and J are TRBV5-1 and TRBJ1-1; D unresolved. Trimming pared 4 bases from V and 4 bases from J, leaving 20 bases between. The germline V gene has CDR1 SGHRS and CDR2 YFSETQ. The CDR3 contains 16 residues. The CDR3 sequence: CASSHTWVGLGTEAFF. CDR3 DNA: TGCGCCAGCAGCCACACCTGGGTGGGGTTAGGCACTGAAGCTTTCTTT.

This chain joins TRBV4-3 and TRBJ2-3; 12 bases agree with TRBD2. V shed 0 bases, J shed 2 bases, and the junction held 6 bases outside the gene matches. CDR1 and CDR2 (germline): LGHNA, YSLEER. The CDR3 is made up of 18 amino acids. The CDR3 reads CASSQDRGTSGSTDTQYF. DNA of the CDR3: TGCGCCAGCAGCCAAGATCGAGGGACTAGCGGGTCCACAGATACGCAGTATTTT.

The chain uses TRBV27 and TRBJ1-6, with D unclear. The germline gives CDR1 MNHEY, CDR2 SMNVEV (reference sequence). The germline V and J ends were trimmed by 6 bases and 7 bases, with 19 bases remaining between them. The CDR3 contains 16 residues. The CDR3 nucleotides read TGTGCCAGCAGCCCGCGTTCCGTCGGAGGAAATTCACCCCTCCACTTT. Residues: CASSPRSVGGNSPLHF.

The rearrangement joins TRBV5-1 to TRBJ1-3, with 8 bases lining up with TRBD1. The CDR3 runs to 15 residues. J gave up 2 bases and V 0 bases, and 1 base lay outside the gene matches. The V gene's germline CDR1 is SGHRS and CDR2 YFSETQ. CDR3 nucleotide sequence: TGCGCCAGCAGCTTGGCGACAGGGGCTGGAAACACCATATATTTT. Its translation is CASSLATGAGNTIYF.

In this sample, this clone turned up once. The chain links TRBV5-1 to TRBJ1-1; no definite D call. The CDR3 covers 14 residues. V lost 7 bases and J lost 6, with 19 bases in between. The germline CDR1 and CDR2 sequences are SGHRS and YFSETQ. The CDR3 is CASAKGGEGAEAFF. In DNA form, the CDR3 reads TGCGCCAGCGCCAAGGGCGGGGAGGGCGCTGAAGCTTTCTTT. The variable domain in full, completed from reference TRBV5-1 and TRBJ1-1, reads KAGVTQTPRYLIKTRGQQVTLSCSPISGHRSVSWYQQTPGQGLQFLFEYFSETQRNKGNFPGRFSGRQFSNSRSEMNVSTLELGDSALYLCASAKGGEGAEAFFGQGTRLTVV.

This rearrangement joins TRBV6-1 to TRBJ2-7; the D is unclear. Between the trimmed V and J ends, which lost 6 bases and 2 bases, there was a span of 14 bases. The V gene's germline CDR1 is MNHNS and CDR2 SASEGT. CDR3 length equals 14 residues. CDR3 protein: CASSVPDGTYEQYF. CDR3 DNA sequence: TGTGCCAGCAGCGTACCGGACGGAACCTACGAGCAGTACTTC.

The chain uses TRBV2 and TRBJ1-4; D gene ambiguous. The CDR3 runs 15 residues. Germline values: CDR1 SNHLY, CDR2 FYNNEI. V was clipped by 10 bases and J by 5 bases, with 20 bases between them. CDR3 residues: CAILYPSLQNEKLFF. CDR3 coding DNA: TGTGCCATCCTCTACCCCTCCCTGCAAAATGAAAAACTGTTTTTT. The complete variable domain, with remaining parts taken from reference TRBV2 and TRBJ1-4, reads EPEVTQTPSHQVTQMGQEVILRCVPISNHLYFYWYRQILGQKVEFLVSFYNNEISEKSEIFDDQFSVERPDGSNFTLKIRSTKLEDSAMYFCAILYPSLQNEKLFFGSGTQLSVL.

The chain links TRBV6-5 to TRBJ1-2; TRBD1 might be the D (5 bases). From germline, CDR1 is MNHEY and CDR2 SVGAGI. The CDR3 contains 13 residues. V was trimmed by 5 bases and J by 4 bases, leaving 11 bases between them. The CDR3 DNA follows: TGTGCCAGCAGTGTGACGGGACTCTATGGCTACACCTTC. It translates to CASSVTGLYGYTF.

Written as DNA, the CDR3 is TGTGCCAGCAGCCGGCCGGGGGCGCTTGGGCAAGAGACCCAGTACTTC. This sequence encodes CASSRPGALGQETQYF. The chain has TRBV5-6 and TRBJ2-5; tentatively, D is TRBD1 or TRBD2 (6 bases each). Germline V gives CDR1 SGHDT, CDR2 YYEEEE. CDR3 length equals 16 residues. The V end lost 4 bases, the J end lost 2 bases, and 18 bases lay between the germline ends. Using reference TRBV5-6 and TRBJ2-5 for the parts outside the CDR3, the full variable domain is DAGVTQSPTHLIKTRGQQVTLRCSPKSGHDTVSWYQQALGQGPQFIFQYYEEEERQRGNFPDRFSGHQFPNYSSELNVNALLLGDSALYLCASSRPGALGQETQYFGPGTRLLVL.

This chain uses TRBV7-2 with TRBJ2-3; the D gene is possibly TRBD1 (5 bases). CDR1 SGHTA and CDR2 FQGNSA come from the germline V gene. Between the trimmed V and J ends, which lost 5 bases and 2 bases, there was a span of 11 bases. This CDR3 is 14 amino acids long. The CDR3 DNA sequence: TGTGCCAGCAGCCCTTCAGGGTTCACAGATACGCAGTATTTT. It is translated as CASSPSGFTDTQYF.

This clone has only one observation. The chain couples TRBV5-1 to TRBJ2-2; D may be TRBD1 (5 bases). Trimming left V 4 bases short and J 1 base short, with 8 bases between. The CDR3 runs to 14 residues. Germline V lookup: CDR1 SGHRS, CDR2 YFSETQ. The CDR3, as DNA: TGCGCCAGCAGCGATCAGGGGAACACCGGGGAGCTGTTTTTT. Translated, it gives CASSDQGNTGELFF.

The chain is built from TRBV5-1 and TRBJ2-7, with 10 bases identical to TRBD1. The CDR3 is made up of 14 amino acids. Trimming at V came to 4 bases and at J to 4 bases, leaving 5 bases not matched to a gene. Germline CDR1 is SGHRS and CDR2 is YFSETQ. This CDR3 reads CASSQMGQGYEQYF. The CDR3 DNA reads as TGCGCCAGCAGCCAGATGGGACAGGGGTACGAGCAGTACTTC.

The J gene is TRBJ1-1, the V gene TRBV5-1; tentative D call: TRBD1 (5 bases). The germline V gene has CDR1 SGHRS and CDR2 YFSETQ. The V and J ends lost 2 bases and 1 base respectively, with 12 bases between them. CDR3 length: 15 residues. In DNA, the CDR3 is TGCGCCAGCAGCTTCCAGGGCAACTCGAACACTGAAGCTTTCTTT. Translating gives CASSFQGNSNTEAFF.

This sequence joins TRBV7-8 and TRBJ2-1, with D unresolved. The V end lost 5 bases, the J end lost 2 bases, and 16 bases lay between the germline ends. Germline-derived CDR1 and CDR2 are SGHVS and FQNEAQ. There are 16 residues in the CDR3. The CDR3 coding sequence is TGTGCCAGCAGCCCCCGAGGTCCCGCCCCCTACAATGAGCAGTTCTTC. Translation gives CASSPRGPAPYNEQFF. Filled out from reference TRBV7-8 and TRBJ2-1, the complete variable domain reads GAGVSQSPRYKVAKRGQDVALRCDPISGHVSLFWYQQALGQGPEFLTYFQNEAQLDKSGLPSDRFFAERPEGSVSTLKIQRTQQEDSAVYLCASSPRGPAPYNEQFFGPGTRLTVL.

This clone has a single count. The chain employs TRBV7-9 and TRBJ1-1, with D uncertain. Germline V CDR1 and CDR2: SEHNR, FQNEAQ (reference sequence). The CDR3 is 16 residues long. The V end was cut by 4 bases, the J end by 1 base, with 16 bases between. The CDR3 loop is CASSSPQDLENTEAFF. The CDR3 bases are TGTGCCAGCAGCTCCCCACAAGATCTTGAGAACACTGAAGCTTTCTTT.

The rearrangement joins TRBV7-9 to TRBJ1-4; 8 bases are shared with TRBD1. This CDR3 has 14 residues. V lost 5 bases and J lost 5; bases outside the gene matches: 4. The germline CDR1 and CDR2 sequences are SEHNR and FQNEAQ (reference sequence). DNA of the CDR3: TGTGCCAGCAGCGTAGGACAGGGCAATGAAAAACTGTTTTTT. Residues: CASSVGQGNEKLFF.

The chain uses TRBV19 and TRBJ1-1; D remains unclear. Trimming removed 6 bases from V and 0 bases from J, with 8 bases in between. The CDR3 contains 13 residues. Germline lookup yields CDR1 LNHDA and CDR2 SQIVND (reference sequence). DNA of the CDR3: TGTGCCAGTAGCAGCCAGGTGAACACTGAAGCTTTCTTT. Its translation: CASSSQVNTEAFF.

This clone was seen a handful of times. V and J are TRBV5-5 and TRBJ1-6; no reliable D call. Between the trimmed V and J ends, which lost 4 bases and 4 bases, there was a span of 6 bases. CDR3 length: 13 amino acids. Germline V gene lookup returns CDR1 SGHKS and CDR2 YYEKEE (reference sequence). CDR3 in DNA: TGTGCCAGCAGCATAGAGTATAATTCACCCCTCCACTTT. It translates to CASSIEYNSPLHF.

V usage is TRBV7-9 and J usage is TRBJ1-4, with D possibly being TRBD1 (5 bases). Deletions cut 1 base from V and 8 bases from J, with 14 bases between. Germline assignment: CDR1 SEHNR and CDR2 FQNEAQ (reference sequence). There are 15 residues in the CDR3. The CDR3 loop reads CASSLEGRVREKLFF. CDR3 DNA sequence: TGTGCCAGCAGCTTAGAGGGCAGGGTGAGGGAAAAACTGTTTTTT.

This clone appeared a few times. The J gene is TRBJ2-6, the V gene TRBV10-2; D may be TRBD1 or TRBD2 (5 bases each). V was cut by 10 bases and J by 7 bases, with 11 bases left in between. Germline-derived CDR1 and CDR2 are WSHSY and SAAADI. The CDR3 is 12 residues long. The CDR3 DNA follows: TGCGCCACCTCGGGGCTCGCCAACGTCCTGACTTTC. It is translated as CATSGLANVLTF.

With regard to this clone: The junction does not match germline at one end; this may be a read error. This chain links TRBV29-1 with TRBJ2-7, with a weak D call TRBD1 (5 bases). The CDR3 has 12 residues. Germline V gene lookup returns CDR1 SQVTM and CDR2 ANQGSEA. The CDR3 nucleotides are TGCAGCGTTGAGGACATCTCCCACGAGCAGTACTTC. It translates to CSVEDISHEQYF.